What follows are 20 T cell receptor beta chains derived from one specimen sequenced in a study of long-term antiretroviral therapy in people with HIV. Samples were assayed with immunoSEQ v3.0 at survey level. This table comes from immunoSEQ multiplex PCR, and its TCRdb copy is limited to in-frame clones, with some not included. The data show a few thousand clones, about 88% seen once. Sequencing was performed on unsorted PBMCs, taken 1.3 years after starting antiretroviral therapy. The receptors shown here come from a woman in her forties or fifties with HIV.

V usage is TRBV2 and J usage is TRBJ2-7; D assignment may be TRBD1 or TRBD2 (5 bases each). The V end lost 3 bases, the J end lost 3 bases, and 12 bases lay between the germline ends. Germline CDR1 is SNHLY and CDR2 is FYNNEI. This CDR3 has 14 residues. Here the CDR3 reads CASSDVRGVYEQYF. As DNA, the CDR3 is TGTGCCAGCAGTGATGTCCGAGGGGTCTACGAGCAGTACTTC.

The DNA of the CDR3 is TGTGCCAGTAGTTCTGACAGGGGCCGCTTTTACTATGGCTACACCTTC. This codes for CASSSDRGRFYYGYTF. The chain joins TRBV19 to TRBJ1-2; 8 bases fit TRBD1. Germline loops: CDR1 LNHDA, CDR2 SQIVND (reference sequence). CDR3 length equals 16 residues. J lost 3 bases, V lost 5 bases, and 11 bases had no gene match.

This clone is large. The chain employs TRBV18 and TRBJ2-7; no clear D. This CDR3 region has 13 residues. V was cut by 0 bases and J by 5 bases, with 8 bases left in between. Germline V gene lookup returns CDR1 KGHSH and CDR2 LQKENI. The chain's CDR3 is CASSPPVGNEQYV. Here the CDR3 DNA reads TGTGCCAGCTCACCACCGGTAGGAAACGAGCAGTACGTC.

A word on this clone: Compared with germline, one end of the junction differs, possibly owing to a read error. The CDR3 DNA is TGCGCCAGCAGTTTGGACGGCTTTACTAATCAGCCCCAGCATTTT. Translation gives CASSLDGFTNQPQHF. The chain links TRBV5-1 to TRBJ1-5; D not resolved. Germline V gene sequence: CDR1 SGHRS, CDR2 YFSETQ. CDR3 length equals 15 residues.

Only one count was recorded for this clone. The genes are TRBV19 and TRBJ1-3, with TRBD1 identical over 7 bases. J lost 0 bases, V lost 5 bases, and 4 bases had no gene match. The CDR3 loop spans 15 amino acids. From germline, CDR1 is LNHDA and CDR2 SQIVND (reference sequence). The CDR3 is CASSFGTASGNTIYF. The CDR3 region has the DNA TGTGCCAGTAGTTTCGGGACAGCCTCTGGAAACACCATATATTTT.

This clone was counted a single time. CDR3 coding DNA: TGTGCCAGTAGTTCTAACAGGGGCGCACTAAACTATGGCTACACCTTC. It codes for CASSSNRGALNYGYTF. This chain uses TRBV19 with TRBJ1-2, with TRBD1 identical over 7 bases. Germline V gene sequence: CDR1 LNHDA, CDR2 SQIVND (reference sequence). V shed 5 bases and J 2 bases; nucleotides not matched to a gene: 11. This CDR3 contains 16 residues.

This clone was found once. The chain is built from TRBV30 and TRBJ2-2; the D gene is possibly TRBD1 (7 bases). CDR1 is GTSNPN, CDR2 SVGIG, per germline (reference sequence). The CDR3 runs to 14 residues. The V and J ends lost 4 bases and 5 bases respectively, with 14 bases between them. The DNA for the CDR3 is TGTGCCTGGAACAAGGGGGCGGGAACCGGGGAGCTGTTTTTT. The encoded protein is CAWNKGAGTGELFF. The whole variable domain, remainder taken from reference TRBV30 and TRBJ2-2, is SQTIHQWPATLVQPVGSPLSLECTVEGTSNPNLYWYRQAAGRGLQLLFYSVGIGQISSEVPQNLSASRPQDRQFILSSKKLLLSDSGFYLCAWNKGAGTGELFFGEGSRLTVL.

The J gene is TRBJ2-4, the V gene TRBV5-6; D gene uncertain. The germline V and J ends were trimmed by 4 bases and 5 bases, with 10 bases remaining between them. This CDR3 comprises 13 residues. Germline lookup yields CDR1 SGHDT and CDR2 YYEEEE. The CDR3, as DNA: TGTGCCAGCAGCCGGACCGGAGAAAACATTCAGTACTTC. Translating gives CASSRTGENIQYF.

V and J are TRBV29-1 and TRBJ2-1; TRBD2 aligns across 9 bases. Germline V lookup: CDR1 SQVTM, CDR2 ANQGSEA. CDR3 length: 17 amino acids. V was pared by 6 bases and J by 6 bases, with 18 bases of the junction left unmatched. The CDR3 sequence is CSVPGTSPSSLFNEQFF. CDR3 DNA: TGCAGCGTGCCCGGGACTAGCCCTAGCTCCCTGTTCAATGAGCAGTTCTTC.

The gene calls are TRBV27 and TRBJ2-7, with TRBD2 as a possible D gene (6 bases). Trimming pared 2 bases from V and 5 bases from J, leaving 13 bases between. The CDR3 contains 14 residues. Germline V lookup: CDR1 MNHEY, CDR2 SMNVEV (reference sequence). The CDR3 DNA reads TGTGCCAGCAGTTTAGGTGGAGGGATCGACGAGCAGTACTTC. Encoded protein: CASSLGGGIDEQYF.

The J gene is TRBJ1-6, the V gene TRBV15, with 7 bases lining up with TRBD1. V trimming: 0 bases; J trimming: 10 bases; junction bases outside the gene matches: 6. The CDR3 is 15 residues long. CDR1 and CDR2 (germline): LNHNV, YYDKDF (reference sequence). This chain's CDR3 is CATSRDSGGGSPLHF. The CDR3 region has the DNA TGTGCCACCAGCAGAGATTCAGGGGGTGGGTCACCCCTCCACTTT.

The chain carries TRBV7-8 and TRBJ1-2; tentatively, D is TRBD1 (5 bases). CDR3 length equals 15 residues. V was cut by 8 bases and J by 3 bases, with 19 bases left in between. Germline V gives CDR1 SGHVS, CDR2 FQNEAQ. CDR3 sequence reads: CASGRDAAIDYGYTF. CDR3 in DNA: TGTGCCAGCGGGAGGGACGCGGCGATAGACTATGGCTACACCTTC.

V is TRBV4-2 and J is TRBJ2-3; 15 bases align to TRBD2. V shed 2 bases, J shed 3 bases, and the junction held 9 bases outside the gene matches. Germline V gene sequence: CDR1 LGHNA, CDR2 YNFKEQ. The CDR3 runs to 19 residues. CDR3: CASSQYTGTSGGRTDTQYF. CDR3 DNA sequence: TGTGCCAGCAGCCAATACACCGGGACTAGCGGGGGGAGGACAGATACGCAGTATTTT.

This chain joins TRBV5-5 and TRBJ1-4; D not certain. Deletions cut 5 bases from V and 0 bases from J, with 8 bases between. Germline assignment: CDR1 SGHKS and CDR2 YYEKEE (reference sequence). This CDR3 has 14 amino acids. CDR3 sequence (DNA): TGTGCCAGCAGTTCAGATGCAACTAATGAAAAACTGTTTTTT. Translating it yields CASSSDATNEKLFF.

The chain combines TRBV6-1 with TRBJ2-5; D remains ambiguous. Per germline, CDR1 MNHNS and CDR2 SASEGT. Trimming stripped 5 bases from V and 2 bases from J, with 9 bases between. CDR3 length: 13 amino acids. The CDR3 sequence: CASSISQQETQYF. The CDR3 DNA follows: TGTGCCAGCAGTATTTCACAGCAAGAGACCCAGTACTTC.

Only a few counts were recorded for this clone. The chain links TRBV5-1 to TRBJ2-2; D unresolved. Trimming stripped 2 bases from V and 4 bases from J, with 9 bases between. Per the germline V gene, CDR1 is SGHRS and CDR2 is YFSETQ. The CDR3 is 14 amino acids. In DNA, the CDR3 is TGCGCCAGCAGCTTTACCCCACTCACCGGGGAGCTGTTTTTT. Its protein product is CASSFTPLTGELFF.

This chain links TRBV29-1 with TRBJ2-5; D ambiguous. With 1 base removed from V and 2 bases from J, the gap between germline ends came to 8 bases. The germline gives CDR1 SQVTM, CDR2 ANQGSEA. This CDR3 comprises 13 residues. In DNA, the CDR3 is TGCAGCGTTGAAGGCGCCATACAAGAGACCCAGTACTTC. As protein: CSVEGAIQETQYF.

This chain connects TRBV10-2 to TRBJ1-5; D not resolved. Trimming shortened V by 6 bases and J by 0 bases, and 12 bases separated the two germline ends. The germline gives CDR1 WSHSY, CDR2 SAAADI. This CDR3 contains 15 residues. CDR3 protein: CASSATGYSNQPQHF. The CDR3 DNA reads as TGCGCCAGCAGCGCGACGGGTTATAGCAATCAGCCCCAGCATTTT.

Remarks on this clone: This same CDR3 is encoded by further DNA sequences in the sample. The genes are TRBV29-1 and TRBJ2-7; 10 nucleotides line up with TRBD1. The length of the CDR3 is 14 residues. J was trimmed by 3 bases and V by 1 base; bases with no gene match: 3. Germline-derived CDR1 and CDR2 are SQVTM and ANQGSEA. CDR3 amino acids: CSVEVGDRGYEQYF. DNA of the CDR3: TGCAGCGTTGAAGTCGGGGACAGGGGCTACGAGCAGTACTTC.

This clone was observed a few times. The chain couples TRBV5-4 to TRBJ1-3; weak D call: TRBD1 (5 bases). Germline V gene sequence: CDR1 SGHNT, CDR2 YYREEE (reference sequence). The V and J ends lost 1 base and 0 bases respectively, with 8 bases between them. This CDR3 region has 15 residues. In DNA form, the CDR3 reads TGTGCCAGCAGCTTGAAGGGGAACTCTGGAAACACCATATATTTT. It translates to CASSLKGNSGNTIYF.